These T cell receptor beta chains were read from a single sample in a study of monozygotic twins with inflammatory bowel disease. TCRdb reprocessed the 5' RACE reads and keeps a single row for each CDR3 protein, giving no DNA. The sample totals approximately 200,000 distinct CDR3 sequences; its top ten clones hold roughly 1.5%. Sequencing was carried out using blood. These receptors came from a human donor with ulcerative colitis or Crohn's disease, or a healthy co-twin of an affected twin (not recorded which). Both conserved end residues are part of each CDR3.

CASSPQDRNIQYF,TRBJ2-4,TRBV12-3/TRBV12-4
CSVGTGTETYEQYF,TRBJ2-7,TRBV29-1
CASSLYDAETQYF,TRBJ2-5,TRBV12-3/TRBV12-4
CASSLAGQTYGYTF,TRBJ1-2,TRBV5-1
CASSLEYRDYGYTF,TRBJ1-2,TRBV5-4
CASSQEHRDLKIYGYTF,TRBJ1-2,TRBV4-1
CASSLDQFGYTF,TRBJ1-2,TRBV5-1
CSAPPGQAGFHF,TRBJ1-6,TRBV20-1
CASSSGETRSYEQYF,TRBJ2-7,TRBV7-9
CASSSTGGLGTDTQYF,TRBJ2-3,TRBV7-9
CASSTGGHRVEAFF,TRBJ1-1,TRBV19
CASSPTSRGEYEQYF,TRBJ2-7,TRBV18
CASSLEGGADYGYTF,TRBJ1-2,TRBV5-5
CASSPGQRPNEQFF,TRBJ2-1,TRBV11-2
CASSLRTSGGYNEQFF,TRBJ2-1,TRBV7-6
CASSPGTNTDTQYF,TRBJ2-3,TRBV5-1
CASSTPRGTDRSSPQHF,TRBJ1-5,TRBV19
CASSVRQGGELFF,TRBJ2-2,TRBV7-9
CSATGNGNTIYF,TRBJ1-3,TRBV20-1
CASSLWRTENTEAFF,TRBJ1-1,TRBV13
CASSQDRNQPQHF,TRBJ1-5,TRBV3-1
CASGQAGTGVYEQYF,TRBJ2-7,TRBV28